There are a few counts of the clone carrying this T cell receptor (beta chain). This CDR3 has 14 amino acids. V was clipped by 5 bases and J by 5 bases, with 15 bases between them. Germline V CDR1 and CDR2: SGHTA, FQGNSA. The data were taken from a study of cytomegalovirus exposure and HLA in healthy donors. Primers: 60 Vbeta forward and 13 Jbeta reverse. Sequencing was performed with immunoSEQ multiplex PCR; in TCRdb, only in-frame clones are kept and a portion is missing. There are some 100,000 clones in the sample; roughly 80% occur only once, and around 14% lies in the top ten. The sequence was collected from a male donor in good health and CMV-seropositive. V usage is TRBV7-2 and J usage is TRBJ2-5; D gene uncertain. The sample consisted of PBMCs. The CDR3 here is CASSARLNAETQYF. As DNA, the CDR3 is TGTGCCAGCAGCGCGCGACTCAACGCGGAGACCCAGTACTTC.